Each of the 21 T cell receptor beta chains below was sequenced from the same sample in a study of response to subunit inactivated influenza vaccine. A single record per CDR3 protein comes from TCRdb applying MiXCR to the RT-PCR reads. The sample carries some 500,000 distinct CDR3 sequences, around 25% recorded once. Sequencing was performed on CD4+ T cells sorted from PBMCs, taken around 5 days after vaccination. All receptors come from a man aged 45 to 65 who received an inactivated influenza vaccine.

The CDR3 coding sequence is TGCAGTGCTAGGGGAATGACAGGGAGGATCTATGGCTACACCTTC. This translates into CSARGMTGRIYGYTF. The V call is TRBV20-1, the J call TRBJ1-2; 7 bases are a match to TRBD1. Germline trimming cut 3 bases from V and 4 bases from J; bases unmatched to any gene: 11. Germline V gene data show CDR1 as DFQATT and CDR2 as SNEGSKA (reference sequence). The CDR3 consists of 15 residues.

The V call is TRBV3-1, the J call TRBJ2-3, with D maybe TRBD2 (7 bases). The germline V and J ends were trimmed by 0 bases and 4 bases, with 14 bases remaining between them. Germline V lookup: CDR1 LGHDT, CDR2 YNNKEL (reference sequence). The CDR3 extends over 16 amino acids. The CDR3 protein is CASSQERGAVPDTQYF. CDR3 DNA: TGTGCCAGCAGCCAAGAACGGGGGGCAGTCCCAGATACGCAGTATTTT.

This clonotype was found a few times. The chain links TRBV20-1 to TRBJ1-5; D is undetermined. Germline V gene lookup returns CDR1 DFQATT and CDR2 SNEGSKA (reference sequence). Trimming pared 3 bases from V and 0 bases from J, leaving 15 bases between. The CDR3 covers 16 residues. This CDR3 reads CSARRGGSSSNQPQHF. CDR3 DNA sequence: TGCAGTGCTAGGCGGGGAGGGTCAAGTAGCAATCAGCCCCAGCATTTT.

This clonotype came up a few times. The rearrangement links TRBV12-3 or TRBV12-4 to TRBJ2-2; 8 positions agree with TRBD2. The CDR3 runs to 14 residues. After removal of 10 bases from V and 4 bases from J, the junction contained 8 bases not matched to a gene. CDR3 in amino acids: CATLPGLVTGELFF. CDR3 bases: TGTGCCACCCTACCGGGACTAGTCACCGGGGAGCTGTTTTTT.

The table lists this clonotype with a few counts. J is TRBJ2-1 and V is TRBV27; TRBD1 agrees at 8 bases. The V segment lost 3 bases and the J segment 9 bases; nucleotides outside the gene matches: 13. CDR1 is MNHEY, CDR2 SMNVEV, per germline (reference sequence). The CDR3 consists of 16 residues. As DNA, the CDR3 is TGTGCCAGCAGTTTCGGAGGACAGGGAACAAGGGGTGAGCAGTTCTTC. As protein: CASSFGGQGTRGEQFF.

The chain has TRBV3-1 and TRBJ2-1; 7 bases match TRBD1. The germline V gene has CDR1 LGHDT and CDR2 YNNKEL (reference sequence). The CDR3 has 14 residues. Germline trimming cut 6 bases from V and 9 bases from J; bases unmatched to any gene: 11. CDR3 amino acids: CASSRQGWGGEQFF. CDR3 DNA: TGTGCCAGCAGTCGACAGGGATGGGGCGGTGAGCAGTTCTTC.

The chain is built from TRBV29-1 and TRBJ2-1; no clear D. There are 15 residues in the CDR3. The germline V gene encodes CDR1 SQVTM and CDR2 ANQGSEA. V shed 6 bases and J shed 4 bases, with 19 bases lying between them. The CDR3 sequence is CSVDIDLSSYNEQFF. For the CDR3, the DNA is TGCAGCGTAGATATTGACCTAAGTAGTTACAATGAGCAGTTCTTC.

CDR3 coding DNA: TGCAGCGTTGGAGGGGACCGCCCGGGCTACACCTTC. It encodes CSVGGDRPGYTF. The chain joins TRBV29-1 to TRBJ1-2; D is perhaps TRBD1 (5 bases). V gave up 4 bases and J gave up 8 bases, with 14 bases separating them. Germline CDR1 reads SQVTM; CDR2 reads ANQGSEA. CDR3 length: 12 residues. Using reference TRBV29-1 and TRBJ1-2 for the parts outside the CDR3, the full variable domain is SAVISQKPSRDICQRGTSLTIQCQVDSQVTMMFWYRQQPGQSLTLIATANQGSEATYESGFVIDKFPISRPNLTFSTLTVSNMSPEDSSIYLCSVGGDRPGYTFGSGTRLTVV.

This sequence joins TRBV6-2 or TRBV6-3 and TRBJ2-5; maybe TRBD1 (6 bases). V was clipped by 7 bases and J by 4 bases, with 16 bases between them. The CDR3 consists of 14 residues. Germline CDR1 and CDR2: MNHEY and SVGEGT. Written as DNA, the CDR3 is TGTGCCAGCACCACCCTAGGGACATTAGAGACCCAGTACTTC. Translation: CASTTLGTLETQYF.

The V gene is TRBV7-3, the J gene TRBJ2-6; 10 positions match TRBD1. This CDR3 contains 18 residues. The V segment lost 6 bases and the J segment 0 bases; nucleotides outside the gene matches: 8. Per germline, CDR1 SGHTA and CDR2 FQGTGA. The CDR3 coding sequence is TGTGCCAGCAGTAGGACAGGGGGTTCTAACTCTGGGGCCAACGTCCTGACTTTC. Amino acids: CASSRTGGSNSGANVLTF.

In this sample, this clonotype turned up a few times. The rearrangement joins TRBV12-3 or TRBV12-4 to TRBJ2-7; 11 nucleotides align to TRBD2. CDR3 length: 17 residues. V dropped 2 bases and J dropped 3; count of bases not matched to a gene: 9. CDR3 in DNA: TGTGCCAGCAGTTTAACCCGACTAGCGGGGAACCTCTACGAGCAGTACTTC. It yields the protein CASSLTRLAGNLYEQYF.

This clonotype turned up a few times. V gene TRBV7-2 combines with J gene TRBJ2-5; 10 positions agree with TRBD2. The trim removed 5 bases at V and 4 bases at J, leaving 7 bases unmatched. Germline V CDR1 and CDR2: SGHTA, FQGNSA. The CDR3 is made up of 15 amino acids. The CDR3, as DNA: TGTGCCAGCAGCCAGGCTAGCGGGAGACCAGAGACCCAGTACTTC. Encoded protein: CASSQASGRPETQYF. Together with reference TRBV7-2 and TRBJ2-5, the CDR3 gives the full variable domain: GAGVSQSPSNKVTEKGKDVELRCDPISGHTALYWYRQSLGQGLEFLIYFQGNSAPDKSGLPSDRFSAERTGGSVSTLTIQRTQQEDSAVYLCASSQASGRPETQYFGPGTRLLVL.

The table lists this clonotype with many counts. The CDR3 nucleotides read TGTGCCAGCAGCCCGGACGGGGATTGGAATGAGCAGTTCTTC. This gives the protein CASSPDGDWNEQFF. The chain employs TRBV12-3 or TRBV12-4 and TRBJ2-1; possibly TRBD2 for D (5 bases). The germline V and J ends were trimmed by 6 bases and 7 bases, with 16 bases remaining between them. The CDR3 is made up of 14 amino acids.

The table lists this clonotype with a few counts. This rearrangement joins TRBV12-3 or TRBV12-4 to TRBJ2-2; D possibly corresponds to TRBD1 (5 bases). CDR3 size: 12 residues. Between the trimmed V and J ends, which lost 6 bases and 8 bases, there was a span of 10 bases. The CDR3 sequence: CASSRVTGELFF. Here the CDR3 DNA reads TGTGCCAGCAGCAGGGTGACGGGGGAGCTGTTTTTT.

This sequence joins TRBV5-5 and TRBJ2-7; D unclear. Germline V gene lookup returns CDR1 SGHKS and CDR2 YYEKEE (reference sequence). CDR3 size: 15 residues. Trimming stripped 1 base from V and 2 bases from J, with 13 bases between. The CDR3 is CASSLNGRVTYEQYF. DNA for the CDR3: TGTGCCAGCAGCTTGAACGGTAGGGTGACCTACGAGCAGTACTTC.

The chain joins TRBV9 to TRBJ2-7; D is uncertain. V gave up 0 bases and J gave up 3 bases, with 10 bases separating them. The CDR3 is made up of 14 amino acids. The germline CDR1 and CDR2 sequences are SGDLS and YYNGEE. CDR3 in DNA: TGTGCCAGCAGCGTAGGTCCAGGAAACTACGAGCAGTACTTC. As protein: CASSVGPGNYEQYF.

The chain combines TRBV11-2 with TRBJ2-1; TRBD1 matches 7 bases. The CDR3 loop spans 14 amino acids. The J segment lost 5 bases and the V segment lost 4 bases, leaving 5 bases of the junction unmatched. The germline gives CDR1 SGHAT, CDR2 FQNNGV. For the CDR3, the DNA is TGTGCCAGCAGCTACGTGACAGGGCACAATGAGCAGTTCTTC. Protein sequence: CASSYVTGHNEQFF.

The chain is built from TRBV10-3 and TRBJ2-3, with unresolved D. Germline CDR1 reads ENHRY; CDR2 reads SYGVKD. The length of the CDR3 is 12 residues. Trimming took 8 bases from V and 6 from J, leaving 12 bases between them. CDR3 loop: CAIAFNSDTQYF. DNA of the CDR3: TGTGCCATCGCCTTTAACTCGGATACGCAGTATTTT.

V is TRBV28 and J is TRBJ2-7; D call uncertain. V lost 9 bases and J lost 3, with 9 bases in between. Germline V lookup: CDR1 MDHEN, CDR2 SYDVKM. The CDR3 runs to 11 residues. The CDR3 protein is CASTAFYEQYF. The DNA for the CDR3 is TGTGCCAGTACAGCATTCTACGAGCAGTACTTC.

This sequence joins TRBV10-3 and TRBJ2-2, with D possibly TRBD1 on 6 matching bases. Between the trimmed V and J ends, which lost 7 bases and 7 bases, there was a span of 13 bases. The CDR3 runs 13 residues. The germline CDR1 and CDR2 sequences are ENHRY and SYGVKD. The chain's CDR3 is CAITRTAHGELFF. CDR3 nucleotide sequence: TGTGCCATCACTAGGACAGCCCACGGGGAGCTGTTTTTT.

This chain joins TRBV5-1 and TRBJ2-5; D possibly corresponds to TRBD1 (6 bases). V dropped 4 bases and J dropped 7 bases, with 17 bases sitting between them. CDR3 size: 14 residues. Per the germline V gene, CDR1 is SGHRS and CDR2 is YFSETQ. CDR3 nucleotides: TGCGCCAGCAGCCAAGGACAGCCCACCGGGACCCAGTACTTC. Its protein product is CASSQGQPTGTQYF.